A single sample gave rise to the 19 T cell receptor beta chains below, sequenced in a study of identical twins. TCRdb reprocessed the 5' RACE reads with MiXCR, giving one entry per CDR3 protein. The repertoire holds under 800,000 distinct CDR3 sequences, approximately 22% seen once, with around 4.4% in the top ten. The same data also contributed to another study, on T cells expressing NK-cell markers.

The sample consisted of PBMCs. All receptors come from a young woman in good health.

This clonotype was detected only a few times. CDR3 sequence (DNA): TGTGCCAGCAGCCGTCAAGCGGACAACGCCTACGAGCAGTACTTC. The encoded protein is CASSRQADNAYEQYF. The chain joins TRBV7-6 to TRBJ2-7; D is possibly TRBD1 or TRBD2 (5 bases each). V lost 5 bases and J lost 2, with 16 bases in between. Per germline, CDR1 SGHVS and CDR2 FNYEAQ. The CDR3 has 15 amino acids. The entire variable domain, with the rest obtained from reference TRBV7-6 and TRBJ2-7, is as follows: GAGVSQSPRYKVTKRGQDVALRCDPISGHVSLYWYRQALGQGPEFLTYFNYEAQQDKSGLPNDRFSAERPEGSISTLTIQRTEQRDSAMYRCASSRQADNAYEQYFGPGTRLTVT.

This clonotype was observed a handful of times. The V and J genes are TRBV20-1 and TRBJ1-1; 8 bases are a match to TRBD1. This CDR3 has 14 residues. Looked up from germline, CDR1 is DFQATT and CDR2 is SNEGSKA (reference sequence). The V gene end was trimmed by 5 bases and the J gene end by 7 bases; junction bases not matched to a gene: 12. CDR3 in DNA: TGCAGTGCTCCTAATGGACAGGGCTCTTTTGAAGCTTTCTTT. This sequence encodes CSAPNGQGSFEAFF.

CDR3 sequence: CASSLERGRADQYF. The CDR3 region has the DNA TGTGCCAGCAGTTTAGAGAGGGGGCGGGCTGACCAGTACTTC. The chain uses TRBV27 and TRBJ2-7, with 7 bases fitting TRBD1. In germline, CDR1 is MNHEY, CDR2 SMNVEV (reference sequence). The length of the CDR3 is 14 residues. The V and J ends lost 2 bases and 10 bases, in that order; junction bases with no gene match: 11.

This clonotype showed up many times. This rearrangement joins TRBV20-1 to TRBJ1-1, with D possibly matching TRBD1 (5 bases). CDR3 length: 12 residues. V lost 7 bases and J lost 1, with 10 bases in between. CDR1 is DFQATT and CDR2 is SNEGSKA in the germline V gene (reference sequence). The CDR3 here is CSVTQGNTEAFF. The CDR3 DNA follows: TGCAGTGTTACCCAGGGGAACACTGAAGCTTTCTTT.

This clonotype has just a few counts. The CDR3 region is CASTSGQGTEAFF. The DNA of the CDR3 is TGTGCCAGCACATCTGGACAGGGCACTGAAGCTTTCTTT. The chain combines TRBV2 with TRBJ1-1; 8 bases line up with TRBD1. Germline-derived CDR1 and CDR2 are SNHLY and FYNNEI. V trimming: 7 bases; J trimming: 4 bases; junction bases outside the gene matches: 5. The CDR3 has 13 amino acids.

The chain recombines TRBV11-1 with TRBJ2-3; maybe TRBD2 (6 bases). Looked up from germline, CDR1 is SGHAT and CDR2 is FQDESV (reference sequence). The CDR3 totals 18 residues. V was clipped by 0 bases and J by 4 bases, with 20 bases between them. The CDR3 protein is CASSLATLTSSLPDTQYF. CDR3 DNA: TGTGCCAGCAGCTTAGCCACCCTCACTAGCTCGCTCCCAGATACGCAGTATTTT.

There are a few counts of this clonotype. The chain couples TRBV5-1 to TRBJ2-1, with 10 bases that match TRBD2. The germline CDR1 and CDR2 sequences are SGHRS and YFSETQ. The CDR3 has 15 amino acids. The J segment lost 7 bases and the V segment lost 4 bases, leaving 8 bases of the junction unmatched. CDR3 sequence: CASSPPGLARNEQFF. In DNA, the CDR3 is TGCGCCAGCAGCCCTCCGGGACTAGCGCGGAATGAGCAGTTCTTC.

There are many counts of this clonotype. The V gene is TRBV7-3, the J gene TRBJ2-1; no clear D gene. Per the germline V gene, CDR1 is SGHTA and CDR2 is FQGTGA. The V end was cut by 4 bases, the J end by 10 bases, with 14 bases between. This CDR3 spans 13 amino acids. The CDR3 DNA is TGTGCCAGCAGCTCATCGGCCTTGGGAGAGCAGTTCTTC. This codes for CASSSSALGEQFF.

Only a few counts were recorded for this clonotype. This chain connects TRBV9 to TRBJ1-2; D uncertain. CDR3 length: 16 residues. V was clipped by 0 bases and J by 0 bases, with 12 bases between them. Germline CDR1 and CDR2: SGDLS and YYNGEE. Here the CDR3 DNA reads TGTGCCAGCAGCGTAGAAGTCAGGACCCCTAACTATGGCTACACCTTC. Residues: CASSVEVRTPNYGYTF.

This clonotype has a handful of counts. This chain links TRBV20-1 with TRBJ1-1, with 9 nucleotides matching TRBD1. The trim removed 0 bases at V and 1 base at J, leaving 6 bases unmatched. Germline lookup yields CDR1 DFQATT and CDR2 SNEGSKA (reference sequence). This CDR3 has 16 amino acids. The CDR3 DNA sequence: TGCAGTGCTAGAGATCCAAGGACAGGGGCGAACACTGAAGCTTTCTTT. Protein: CSARDPRTGANTEAFF.

The V call is TRBV5-8, the J call TRBJ2-2, with D tentatively TRBD2 (6 bases). The germline V gene has CDR1 SGHTS and CDR2 YDEGEE. Trimming took off 0 bases at V and 0 bases at J, with 9 bases between the two ends. CDR3 size: 16 residues. CDR3 region: CASSLVWGANTGELFF. CDR3 coding DNA: TGTGCCAGCAGCTTGGTGTGGGGGGCGAACACCGGGGAGCTGTTTTTT.

A few counts support this clonotype. The chain combines TRBV29-1 with TRBJ2-5, with D possibly being TRBD1 (6 bases). Germline V gene data show CDR1 as SQVTM and CDR2 as ANQGSEA. The CDR3 loop spans 12 amino acids. Trimming took 8 bases from V and 5 from J, leaving 15 bases between them. As DNA, the CDR3 is TGCAGCATACAACAGGGAATCGAGACCCAGTACTTC. Protein product: CSIQQGIETQYF.

This clonotype showed up many times. The chain employs TRBV10-2 and TRBJ2-5, with TRBD2 as a possible D gene (7 bases). Germline V gene data show CDR1 as WSHSY and CDR2 as SAAADI. There are 17 residues in the CDR3. With 7 bases removed from V and 0 bases from J, the gap between germline ends came to 21 bases. The CDR3 spells CASIAPKQGTNQETQYF. The CDR3 DNA reads TGCGCCAGCATAGCCCCCAAGCAGGGGACTAACCAAGAGACCCAGTACTTC.

V is TRBV6-1 and J is TRBJ1-2; D call uncertain. This CDR3 is 14 amino acids long. The germline V gene has CDR1 MNHNS and CDR2 SASEGT. The V and J ends lost 7 bases and 8 bases respectively, with 20 bases between them. This CDR3 reads CASTSGPSFAGYTF. The CDR3 DNA sequence: TGTGCCAGCACCTCGGGCCCTTCATTTGCGGGCTACACCTTC.

J is TRBJ2-3 and V is TRBV5-1; tentative D call: TRBD2 (5 bases). The V and J ends lost 9 bases and 2 bases respectively, with 13 bases between them. CDR1 is SGHRS and CDR2 is YFSETQ in the germline V gene. The CDR3 has 13 amino acids. The CDR3 DNA sequence: TGCGCCATCAAGGACTTATACACAGATACGCAGTATTTT. This encodes CAIKDLYTDTQYF.

At least ten counts were recorded for this clonotype. V usage is TRBV21-1 and J usage is TRBJ2-5; the table calls TRBD1, which could not be checked here. TRBV21-1 is reported as a pseudogene. The CDR3 length is 14 residues. CDR3 protein: CASSKAVTGGTQYF. CDR3 sequence (DNA): TGTGCCAGCAGCAAAGCCGTCACTGGGGGGACCCAGTACTTC.

The V and J genes are TRBV3-1 and TRBJ2-2, with 8 bases fitting TRBD2. Losses at the gene ends were 6 bases for V and 3 bases for J; bases not matched to a gene: 6. This CDR3 region has 15 residues. The germline V gene encodes CDR1 LGHDT and CDR2 YNNKEL (reference sequence). The CDR3 protein is CASRQLAVDTGELFF. In nucleotides, the CDR3 is TGTGCCAGCAGGCAACTAGCGGTGGACACCGGGGAGCTGTTTTTT. Together with reference TRBV3-1 and TRBJ2-2, the CDR3 gives the full variable domain: DTAVSQTPKYLVTQMGNDKSIKCEQNLGHDTMYWYKQDSKKFLKIMFSYNNKELIINETVPNRFSPKSPDKAHLNLHINSLELGDSAVYFCASRQLAVDTGELFFGEGSRLTVL.

This clonotype was seen a handful of times. The chain is built from TRBV20-1 and TRBJ1-1; a weak D match, TRBD1 (5 bases). CDR1 is DFQATT, CDR2 SNEGSKA, per germline (reference sequence). There are 12 residues in the CDR3. Trimming pared 2 bases from V and 8 bases from J, leaving 12 bases between. The CDR3 reads CSARRQGLEAFF. DNA of the CDR3: TGCAGTGCTAGACGGCAGGGCTTAGAAGCTTTCTTT.

This clonotype was seen ten or more times. The chain recombines TRBV29-1 with TRBJ1-4; TRBD1 aligns across 9 bases. This CDR3 comprises 14 residues. The ends lost 3 bases at V and 5 bases at J; junction bases unmatched: 4. The V gene's germline CDR1 is SQVTM and CDR2 ANQGSEA. The chain's CDR3 is CSVEDRGENEKLFF. In DNA, the CDR3 is TGCAGCGTTGAGGACAGGGGCGAGAATGAAAAACTGTTTTTT.